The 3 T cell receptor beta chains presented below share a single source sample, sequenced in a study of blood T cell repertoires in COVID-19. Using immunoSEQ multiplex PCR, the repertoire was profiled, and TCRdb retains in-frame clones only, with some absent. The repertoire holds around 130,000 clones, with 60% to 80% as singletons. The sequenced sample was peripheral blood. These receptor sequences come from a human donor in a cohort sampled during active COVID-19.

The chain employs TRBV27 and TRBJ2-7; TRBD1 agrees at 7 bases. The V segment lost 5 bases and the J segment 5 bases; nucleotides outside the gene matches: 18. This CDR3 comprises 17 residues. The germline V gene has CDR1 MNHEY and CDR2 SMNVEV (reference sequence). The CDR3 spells CASSRYPRDSPRDEQYF. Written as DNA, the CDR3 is TGTGCCAGCAGTCGATATCCCCGGGACAGCCCTAGGGACGAGCAGTACTTC.

CDR3 sequence reads: CASSPWSSGYRVEQYF. DNA of the CDR3: TGCGCCAGCAGCCCTTGGAGTAGCGGTTACCGTGTCGAGCAGTACTTC. The chain joins TRBV5-1 to TRBJ2-7; a weak D match, TRBD2 (6 bases). Germline values: CDR1 SGHRS, CDR2 YFSETQ. The CDR3 length is 16 residues. V was clipped by 4 bases and J by 6 bases, with 23 bases between them.

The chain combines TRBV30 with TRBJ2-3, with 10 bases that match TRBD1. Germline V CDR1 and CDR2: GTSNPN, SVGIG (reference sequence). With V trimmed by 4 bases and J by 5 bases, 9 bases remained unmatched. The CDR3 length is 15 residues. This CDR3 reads CAWISPGTGVDTQYF. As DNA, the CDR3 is TGTGCCTGGATATCTCCCGGGACAGGGGTAGATACGCAGTATTTT.